This TCR beta chain was captured by sequencing in a study of identical twins' blood T cells. Study-level points and caveats: Twins shared about as many clonotypes as their cloneset sizes predicted.

V lost 7 bases, J lost 5 bases, and 7 bases stayed unmatched. Germline V gene data show CDR1 as MNHNY and CDR2 as SVGAGI (reference sequence). This CDR3 comprises 13 residues. A previously described protocol, modified, built RNA-based TCR cDNA libraries. Each TCR cDNA library carried sample-specific barcodes on both ends. TCRdb re-called the 5' RACE reads through MiXCR, storing one row per CDR3 protein. The top ten hold about 6% of the sample, which has 350,000 to 400,000 distinct CDR3 sequences, around 30% seen once. Notes on this clonotype: Antigen unknown.

The donors were healthy female monozygous twins, three pairs in total. The gene calls are TRBV6-6 and TRBJ1-2, with 7 bases fitting TRBD1. The material sequenced was PBMCs. This receptor was obtained from a woman aged 18 to 50 in good health. Written as DNA, the CDR3 is TGTGCCAGCACCTCGACAGGGACTTATGGCTACACCTTC. This translates into CASTSTGTYGYTF.